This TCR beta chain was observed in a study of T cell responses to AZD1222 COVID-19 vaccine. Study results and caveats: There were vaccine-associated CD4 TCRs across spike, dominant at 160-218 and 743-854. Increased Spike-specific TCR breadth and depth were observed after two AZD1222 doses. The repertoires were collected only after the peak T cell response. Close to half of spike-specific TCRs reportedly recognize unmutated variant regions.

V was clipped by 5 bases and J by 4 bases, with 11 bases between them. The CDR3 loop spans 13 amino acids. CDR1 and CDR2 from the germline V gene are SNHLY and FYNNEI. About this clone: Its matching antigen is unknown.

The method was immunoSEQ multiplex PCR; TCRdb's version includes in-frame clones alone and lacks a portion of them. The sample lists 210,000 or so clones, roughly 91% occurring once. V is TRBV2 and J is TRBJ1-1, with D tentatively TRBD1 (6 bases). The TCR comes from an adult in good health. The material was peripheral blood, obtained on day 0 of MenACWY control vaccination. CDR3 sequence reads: CASSQGNPTEAFF. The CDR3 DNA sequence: TGTGCCAGCAGTCAGGGGAATCCCACTGAAGCTTTCTTT. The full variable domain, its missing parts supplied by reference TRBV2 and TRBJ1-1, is EPEVTQTPSHQVTQMGQEVILRCVPISNHLYFYWYRQILGQKVEFLVSFYNNEISEKSEIFDDQFSVERPDGSNFTLKIRSTKLEDSAMYFCASSQGNPTEAFFGQGTRLTVV.